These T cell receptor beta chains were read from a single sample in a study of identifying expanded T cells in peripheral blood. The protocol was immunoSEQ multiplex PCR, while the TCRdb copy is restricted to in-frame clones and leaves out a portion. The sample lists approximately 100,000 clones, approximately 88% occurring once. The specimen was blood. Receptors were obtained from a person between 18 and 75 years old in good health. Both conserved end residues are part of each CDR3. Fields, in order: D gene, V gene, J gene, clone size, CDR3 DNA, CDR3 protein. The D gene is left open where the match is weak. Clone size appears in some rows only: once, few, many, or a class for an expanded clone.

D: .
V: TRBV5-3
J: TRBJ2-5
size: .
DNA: TGTGCCAGAAGCTTGGTGGGGGGAGAGACCCAGTACTTC
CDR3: CARSLVGGETQYF

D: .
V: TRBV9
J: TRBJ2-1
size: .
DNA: TGTGCCAGCAGCGTAGACCCCTCGAGCTCCTACAATGAGCAGTTCTTC
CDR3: CASSVDPSSSYNEQFF

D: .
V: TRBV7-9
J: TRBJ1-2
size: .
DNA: TGTGCCAGCACCTACCCCGGGCAACCCGGAGGGGGCTACACCTTC
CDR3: CASTYPGQPGGGYTF

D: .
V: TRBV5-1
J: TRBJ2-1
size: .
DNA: TGCGCCAGCAGCCTAGAAGCCGGGCCGGGCAGCAAAAATGAGCAGTTCTTC
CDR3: CASSLEAGPGSKNEQFF

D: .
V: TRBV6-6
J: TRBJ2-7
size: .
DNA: TGTGCCAGCAGTTACCAAGCCGGGGGTTCCGACGAGCAGTACTTC
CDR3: CASSYQAGGSDEQYF

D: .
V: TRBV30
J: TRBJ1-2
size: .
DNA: TGTGCCTGGAGTGGGGGCAGACACTATGGCTACACCTTC
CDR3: CAWSGGRHYGYTF

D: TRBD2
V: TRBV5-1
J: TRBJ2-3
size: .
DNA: TGCGCCAGCAGCCGCCTAGGGGCGGGAGATATCGCAGATACGCAGTATTTT
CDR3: CASSRLGAGDIADTQYF

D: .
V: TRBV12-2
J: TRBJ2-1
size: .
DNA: TGTGCAAGTCGCTTATCGGAACAAGAGTCCGGGACTAGCGAACACAATGAGCAGTTCTTC
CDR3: CASRLSEQESGTSEHNEQFF

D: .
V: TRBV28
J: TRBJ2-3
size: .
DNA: TGTGCCAGCACCGGGCGAGATACGCAGTATTTT
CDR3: CASTGRDTQYF

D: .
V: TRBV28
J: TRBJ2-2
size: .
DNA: TGTGCCACAACCCCCCCGGGACAAAATTTTGGTCAGGCCGGGGAGCTGTTTTTT
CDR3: CATTPPGQNFGQAGELFF

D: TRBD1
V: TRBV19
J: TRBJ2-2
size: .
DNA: TGTGCCAGTAGTATAGATGGCAGGGGGACCGGGGAGCTGTTTTTT
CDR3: CASSIDGRGTGELFF

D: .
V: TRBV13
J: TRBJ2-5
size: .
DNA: TGTGCCAGCAGCCAGGCAAGACGAGAGACCCAGTACTTC
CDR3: CASSQARRETQYF

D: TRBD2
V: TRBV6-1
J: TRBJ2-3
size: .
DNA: TGTGCCAGCAGTGAAGGACTAGCGGGCACAGATACGCAGTATTTT
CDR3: CASSEGLAGTDTQYF

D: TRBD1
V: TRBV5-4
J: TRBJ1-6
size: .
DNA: TGTGCCAGCAGCCTCCAAGGACAGGGCTATTCACCCCTCCACTTT
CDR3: CASSLQGQGYSPLHF

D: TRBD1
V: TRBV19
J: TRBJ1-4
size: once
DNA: TGTGCCACCCGAGGGACGGGGACAGGGGGTGAAAAACTGTTTTTT
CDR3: CATRGTGTGGEKLFF

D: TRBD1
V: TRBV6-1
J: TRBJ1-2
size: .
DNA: TGTGCCAGCAGGGACAGGGGAGCTAACTATGGCTACACCTTC
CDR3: CASRDRGANYGYTF

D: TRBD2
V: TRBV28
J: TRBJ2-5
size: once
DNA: TGTGCCAGCAGTTCTAGACTAGCGGGCCTACAAGAGACCCAGTACTTC
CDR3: CASSSRLAGLQETQYF

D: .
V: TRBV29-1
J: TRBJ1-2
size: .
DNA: TGCACCCTTGGCGGGAGCAGTGGCTACACCTTC
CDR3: CTLGGSSGYTF

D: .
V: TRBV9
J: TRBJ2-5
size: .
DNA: TGTGCCAGCAGCGTAGGGGGCGCGGGCGAGACCCAGTACTTC
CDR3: CASSVGGAGETQYF

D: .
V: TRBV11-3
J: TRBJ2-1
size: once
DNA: TGTGCCAGCAGCCGAGCCTACAATGAGCAGTTCTTC
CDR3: CASSRAYNEQFF

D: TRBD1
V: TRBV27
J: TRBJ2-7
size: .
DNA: TGTGCCAGCAGCCCCCGGTCCCGGGACAGGGACTACGAGCAGTACTTC
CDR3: CASSPRSRDRDYEQYF

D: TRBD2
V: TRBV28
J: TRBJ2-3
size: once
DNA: TGTGCCAGCAGCTTTCTAGCGGCCCACCATTTT
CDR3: CASSFLAAHHF